Below, 17 T cell receptor beta chains from the same sample are listed, as sequenced in a study of cytomegalovirus exposure and HLA in healthy donors. The PCR made use of 60 Vbeta and 13 Jbeta primers. Assay: immunoSEQ multiplex PCR; the TCRdb copy retains only in-frame clones and omits some. The data show 100,000 to 150,000 clones, about four fifths seen once. The sample consisted of PBMCs. The receptor set was obtained from a woman aged 40-49 years in good health and CMV-seropositive.

This clone was counted only a few times. An end of the junction does not agree with germline; a read error may underlie this. The chain employs TRBV27 and TRBJ2-1; 13 bases map to TRBD2. This CDR3 spans 14 amino acids. Per germline, CDR1 MNHEY and CDR2 SMNVEV (reference sequence). The CDR3 DNA is TGTGCCAGCCGCGGGACTAGCGGGGTGCTGGTCCCGCTCTTC. It yields the protein CASRGTSGVLVPLF.

In nucleotides, the CDR3 is TGTGCCAGTAGTAGGTACAGGGTTGGCAATCAGCCCCAGCATTTT. Amino acids: CASSRYRVGNQPQHF. The chain has TRBV19 and TRBJ1-5; D might be TRBD1 (6 bases). CDR1 is LNHDA and CDR2 is SQIVND in the germline V gene (reference sequence). CDR3 length: 15 amino acids. Trimming removed 4 bases at V and 2 bases at J, with 12 bases between. Full variable domain (missing parts from reference TRBV19 and TRBJ1-5): DGGITQSPKYLFRKEGQNVTLSCEQNLNHDAMYWYRQDPGQGLRLIYYSQIVNDFQKGDIAEGYSVSREKKESFPLTVTSAQKNPTAFYLCASSRYRVGNQPQHFGDGTRLSIL.

This chain links TRBV10-3 with TRBJ1-1; D call uncertain. CDR1 ENHRY and CDR2 SYGVKD come from the germline V gene. V lost 2 bases and J 1 base, leaving 8 bases between the germline ends. This CDR3 has 14 amino acids. CDR3 residues: CAISELRSNTEAFF. The CDR3 DNA reads TGTGCCATCAGTGAGCTCAGGTCGAACACTGAAGCTTTCTTT.

This rearrangement joins TRBV9 to TRBJ1-3, with 7 bases that match TRBD1. V lost 2 bases and J lost 0; bases outside the gene matches: 2. Looked up from germline, CDR1 is SGDLS and CDR2 is YYNGEE. This CDR3 comprises 15 residues. The CDR3: CASSVGTASGNTIYF. CDR3 sequence (DNA): TGTGCCAGCAGCGTCGGGACAGCCTCTGGAAACACCATATATTTT.

On this clone: Different DNA sequences within this sample yield the same CDR3. The V and J genes are TRBV19 and TRBJ1-4; D might be TRBD1 (6 bases). CDR1 and CDR2 from the germline V gene are LNHDA and SQIVND (reference sequence). V lost 4 bases and J 0 bases, leaving 9 bases between the germline ends. This CDR3 is 15 amino acids long. CDR3 protein: CASSKGVSTNEKLFF. The DNA for the CDR3 is TGTGCCAGTAGTAAGGGGGTGTCAACTAATGAAAAACTGTTTTTT.

This clone was recorded once. The genes are TRBV7-2 and TRBJ1-4; D unresolved. Per the germline V gene, CDR1 is SGHTA and CDR2 is FQGNSA. The V gene lost 1 base and the J gene lost 7 bases, with 7 bases spanning the gap. The CDR3 spans 13 residues. The CDR3 nucleotides are TGTGCCAGCAGCTTAGTTCGTTCTGAAAAACTGTTTTTT. Translating it yields CASSLVRSEKLFF.

This chain connects TRBV10-3 to TRBJ1-1; D perhaps matches TRBD1 (5 bases). The length of the CDR3 is 15 residues. V lost 0 bases to trimming and J lost 4 bases, with 12 bases between them. Germline values: CDR1 ENHRY, CDR2 SYGVKD. This chain's CDR3 is CAISESTGVGTEAFF. In DNA form, the CDR3 reads TGTGCCATCAGTGAGTCGACGGGGGTCGGCACTGAAGCTTTCTTT.

In its sample, this clone was seen once. The CDR3 here is CASSWDRGPYEQYF. Written as DNA, the CDR3 is TGTGCCAGCAGCTGGGACAGGGGGCCCTACGAGCAGTACTTC. The V and J genes are TRBV7-2 and TRBJ2-7, with TRBD1 identical over 12 bases. The ends lost 4 bases at V and 2 bases at J; junction bases unmatched: 0. CDR3 length: 14 amino acids. CDR1 is SGHTA and CDR2 is FQGNSA in the germline V gene.

The gene calls are TRBV10-3 and TRBJ2-2; 8 bases align to TRBD2. Germline assignment: CDR1 ENHRY and CDR2 SYGVKD. This CDR3 spans 14 amino acids. The V and J ends lost 4 bases and 6 bases, in that order; junction bases with no gene match: 4. CDR3 sequence: CAISGSGIPGELFF. The CDR3 coding sequence is TGTGCCATCAGTGGTAGCGGGATCCCCGGGGAGCTGTTTTTT.

This clone was seen once. CDR3 residues: CASSIGQGVTYEQYF. The CDR3 DNA reads as TGTGCCAGTAGTATCGGACAGGGGGTAACCTACGAGCAGTACTTC. The V gene is TRBV19, the J gene TRBJ2-7; 10 positions match TRBD1. This CDR3 spans 15 amino acids. The V gene end was trimmed by 3 bases and the J gene end by 2 bases; junction bases not matched to a gene: 4. Germline-derived CDR1 and CDR2 are LNHDA and SQIVND (reference sequence).

The rearrangement joins TRBV11-3 to TRBJ1-1; 10 nucleotides align to TRBD1. The V and J ends lost 4 bases and 7 bases, in that order; junction bases with no gene match: 3. Germline lookup yields CDR1 SGHNT and CDR2 YENEEA. The CDR3 is 13 residues long. The CDR3 sequence is CASSWTGGGEAFF. The CDR3 nucleotides read TGTGCCAGCAGCTGGACAGGGGGTGGTGAAGCTTTCTTT.

This clone has just a few counts. This chain connects TRBV7-2 to TRBJ2-2; D ambiguous. This CDR3 is 16 amino acids long. V was trimmed by 5 bases and J by 1 base, leaving 14 bases between them. Germline-derived CDR1 and CDR2 are SGHTA and FQGNSA. For the CDR3, the DNA is TGTGCCAGCAGCCGAGAGTCGACAATGAACACCGGGGAGCTGTTTTTT. It codes for CASSRESTMNTGELFF.

The V gene is TRBV30, the J gene TRBJ2-3; 14 bases are a match to TRBD2. This CDR3 has 16 amino acids. V trimming: 4 bases; J trimming: 5 bases; junction bases outside the gene matches: 8. The germline V gene has CDR1 GTSNPN and CDR2 SVGIG (reference sequence). CDR3 DNA: TGTGCCTGGACTCCGGACGGGACTAGCGGGAGAGATACGCAGTATTTT. The encoded protein is CAWTPDGTSGRDTQYF. The variable domain in full, completed from reference TRBV30 and TRBJ2-3, reads SQTIHQWPATLVQPVGSPLSLECTVEGTSNPNLYWYRQAAGRGLQLLFYSVGIGQISSEVPQNLSASRPQDRQFILSSKKLLLSDSGFYLCAWTPDGTSGRDTQYFGPGTRLTVL.

The chain carries TRBV19 and TRBJ2-7; D is uncertain. Germline V gene data show CDR1 as LNHDA and CDR2 as SQIVND (reference sequence). The CDR3 has 13 amino acids. V was clipped by 4 bases and J by 2 bases, with 9 bases between them. This CDR3 is CASSSGGPYEQYF. The CDR3 DNA reads as TGTGCCAGTAGTAGTGGCGGCCCCTACGAGCAGTACTTC.

This clone has a handful of counts. The CDR3 loop reads CSVEDPWREGKLFF. The DNA of the CDR3 is TGCAGCGTTGAAGATCCGTGGAGGGAAGGAAAACTGTTTTTT. The chain carries TRBV29-1 and TRBJ1-4; unclear D gene. CDR1 and CDR2 (germline): SQVTM, ANQGSEA. V lost 0 bases and J 10 bases, leaving 15 bases between the germline ends. This CDR3 is built from 14 residues.

The chain has TRBV2 and TRBJ2-5, with 7 bases lining up with TRBD2. The CDR3 loop spans 13 amino acids. Germline lookup yields CDR1 SNHLY and CDR2 FYNNEI. Trimming took 4 bases from V and 11 from J; bases not matched to a gene: 10. As DNA, the CDR3 is TGTGCCAGCAGTGTGGGTGGGCGGCGGGAGCAGTACTTC. Translation gives CASSVGGRREQYF.

The chain combines TRBV28 with TRBJ2-1; TRBD2 aligns across 7 bases. The CDR3 is 15 amino acids. V lost 1 base to trimming and J lost 5 bases; unmatched junction nucleotides: 5. Germline V gene sequence: CDR1 MDHEN, CDR2 SYDVKM. In DNA form, the CDR3 reads TGTGCCAGCAGTTTATTGACTAGCCCCCACAATGAGCAGTTCTTC. This sequence encodes CASSLLTSPHNEQFF.